This T cell receptor (beta chain) was sequenced for a study of blood T cell repertoires in COVID-19. Study overall: Spain, Italy and the United States supplied samples that represented acute and convalescent COVID-19. From T cells, B-cell-depleted T cells, or PBMCs came the material, which was cDNA or gDNA.

Original handling: Using reference gene primer amplification, nucleated cell counts were estimated. Some clones are missing from TCRdb's copy, which holds only in-frame ones; the method was immunoSEQ multiplex PCR. V, J and clone size reflect that table, while D and trimming were determined from the DNA. Counted here are about 140,000 clones, around three quarters occurring once; the ten biggest clones make up 16%. The sequenced material came from peripheral blood. The sequence derives from a man in his forties or fifties with acute or convalescent COVID-19.

CDR3 sequence reads: CASSLAGTGASPLHF. The CDR3 nucleotides are TGCGCCAGCAGCTTGGCCGGGACAGGGGCCTCACCCCTCCACTTT. This chain uses TRBV5-1 with TRBJ1-6, with 10 bases fitting TRBD1. CDR1 and CDR2 from the germline V gene are SGHRS and YFSETQ. The CDR3 has 15 residues. Unmatched junction bases numbered 4, after V lost 0 bases and J lost 10 bases.